These 14 T cell receptor beta chains were all obtained from the same sample, sequenced in a study of T cell changes during pregnancy in multiple sclerosis. Sequencing was performed with immunoSEQ multiplex PCR; in TCRdb, only in-frame clones are kept and a portion is missing. This table holds roughly 48,000 clones, just over 85% found once. Sequencing was performed on CD4+ T cells from peripheral blood mononuclear cells, taken in the second trimester of pregnancy. All receptors derive from a female donor with multiple sclerosis, enrolled in a pregnancy study.

The chain recombines TRBV5-1 with TRBJ2-5, with 11 bases aligning to TRBD2. The germline CDR1 and CDR2 sequences are SGHRS and YFSETQ. This CDR3 region has 15 residues. J gave up 2 bases and V 3 bases, and 3 bases lay outside the gene matches. CDR3 DNA: TGCGCCAGCAGCTCTAGCGGGAGGAGGCAAGAGACCCAGTACTTC. This translates into CASSSSGRRQETQYF.

J is TRBJ2-7 and V is TRBV7-1; 9 nucleotides agree with TRBD2. TRBV7-1 is marked as an open reading frame, function uncertain. V lost 5 bases, J lost 3 bases, and 8 bases stayed unmatched. The CDR3 consists of 15 residues. CDR3 in DNA: TGTGCCAGCAGCGCATCGGGACTAGCCTACTACGAGCAGTACTTC. Amino acids: CASSASGLAYYEQYF.

J is TRBJ2-1 and V is TRBV25-1; 13 nucleotides agree with TRBD2. Losses at the gene ends were 9 bases for V and 6 bases for J; bases not matched to a gene: 5. Germline CDR1 MGHDK, CDR2 SYGVNS. CDR3 length: 14 residues. The CDR3 DNA reads as TGTGCCAGTAAAGGACTAGCGGGAGTCAATGAGCAGTTCTTC. Its protein is CASKGLAGVNEQFF.

The chain has TRBV11-2 and TRBJ1-1; no definite D call. The V and J ends lost 2 bases and 6 bases respectively, with 7 bases between them. Germline-derived CDR1 and CDR2 are SGHAT and FQNNGV. The CDR3 spans 12 residues. CDR3: CASSLSRSEAFF. The DNA for the CDR3 is TGTGCCAGCAGCTTATCGAGATCTGAAGCTTTCTTT.

This chain links TRBV10-3 with TRBJ2-3; maybe TRBD2 (5 bases). The germline V gene has CDR1 ENHRY and CDR2 SYGVKD. V was clipped by 3 bases and J by 10 bases, with 11 bases between them. The CDR3 runs 12 residues. The CDR3 reads CAISDRGNAQYF. The CDR3 DNA follows: TGTGCCATCAGTGACCGGGGTAACGCGCAGTATTTT.

This clone was detected once. The chain recombines TRBV7-2 with TRBJ2-7; TRBD2 is a possible D gene (6 bases). The CDR3 runs 15 residues. V was trimmed by 2 bases and J by 6 bases, leaving 17 bases between them. Germline V CDR1 and CDR2: SGHTA, FQGNSA. In nucleotides, the CDR3 is TGTGCCAGCAGCTTATTTTACGGGAGTATCTCCGAGCAGTACTTC. Its protein is CASSLFYGSISEQYF.

V gene TRBV6-5 combines with J gene TRBJ2-7, with TRBD2 identical over 8 bases. Germline-derived CDR1 and CDR2 are MNHEY and SVGAGI. Trimming removed 4 bases from V and 7 bases from J; junction bases left unmatched: 12. This CDR3 has 15 residues. The CDR3 DNA reads TGTGCCAGCAGTTCCCCGTCGAGCGGGAGTGAAGAGCAGTACTTC. As protein: CASSSPSSGSEEQYF.

The chain is built from TRBV2 and TRBJ2-1, with 10 positions matching TRBD2. The junction had 6 bases not matched to a gene; V was cut back by 6 bases and J by 7 bases. Germline CDR1 SNHLY, CDR2 FYNNEI. This CDR3 spans 14 amino acids. The CDR3 bases are TGTGCCAGCAGAGCCGGGACTAGCGTAAATGAGCAGTTCTTC. Amino acid sequence: CASRAGTSVNEQFF.

The V gene is TRBV19, the J gene TRBJ2-3; a weak D match, TRBD2 (5 bases). Trimming shortened V by 8 bases and J by 0 bases, and 12 bases separated the two germline ends. The CDR3 runs 14 residues. CDR1 and CDR2 from the germline V gene are LNHDA and SQIVND (reference sequence). This CDR3 reads CASVSATSTDTQYF. The CDR3 bases are TGTGCCAGTGTTAGCGCGACTAGCACAGATACGCAGTATTTT.

This chain links TRBV28 with TRBJ2-5, with D perhaps TRBD1 (5 bases). The V end lost 6 bases, the J end lost 6 bases, and 14 bases lay between the germline ends. CDR1 is MDHEN, CDR2 SYDVKM, per germline. This CDR3 spans 13 amino acids. In DNA form, the CDR3 reads TGTGCCAGCAGGGACCAGGGCTTGAAGACCCAGTACTTC. Its protein is CASRDQGLKTQYF.

This clone occurred a few times. The chain links TRBV6-5 to TRBJ2-7; 15 bases are shared with TRBD2. Germline CDR1 MNHEY, CDR2 SVGAGI. This CDR3 contains 16 residues. V was clipped by 2 bases and J by 6 bases; unmatched bases: 5. The CDR3 protein is CASSYAGLAGGFEQYF. The CDR3, as DNA: TGTGCCAGCAGTTACGCCGGACTAGCGGGAGGGTTCGAGCAGTACTTC.

V and J are TRBV29-1 and TRBJ2-2; 10 nucleotides align to TRBD2. With 5 bases clipped from V and 1 base from J, the junction kept 7 bases outside the gene matches. The CDR3 loop spans 16 amino acids. Germline lookup yields CDR1 SQVTM and CDR2 ANQGSEA. In nucleotides, the CDR3 is TGCAGCGTTCCACTAGCGGGGCAAGGGAACACCGGGGAGCTGTTTTTT. It is translated as CSVPLAGQGNTGELFF.

The V and J genes are TRBV9 and TRBJ2-1, with TRBD2 matching 7 bases. This CDR3 contains 16 residues. V lost 5 bases and J lost 8; bases outside the gene matches: 16. From germline, CDR1 is SGDLS and CDR2 YYNGEE. CDR3 sequence: CASSAKTSPFLDEQFF. The CDR3 coding sequence is TGTGCCAGCAGTGCCAAGACTAGCCCCTTTTTGGATGAGCAGTTCTTC.

This clone was observed a few times. In nucleotides, the CDR3 is TGTGCCAGCAGCCCCGGACAGGGAAATCAGCCCCAGCATTTT. Translation gives CASSPGQGNQPQHF. The V call is TRBV7-9, the J call TRBJ1-5; 8 positions match TRBD1. Germline V lookup: CDR1 SEHNR, CDR2 FQNEAQ (reference sequence). The J segment lost 4 bases and the V segment lost 5 bases, leaving 4 bases of the junction unmatched. The CDR3 has 14 residues.